The 29 T cell receptor beta chains below were found in one sample sequenced in a study of blood T cell repertoires in COVID-19. The repertoire was sequenced with immunoSEQ multiplex PCR; TCRdb's copy has only in-frame clones and lacks some. The sample holds 250,000 to 300,000 clones, roughly 91% seen once. The sample taken for sequencing was peripheral blood. These receptors were taken from a woman aged 40-49 years who had recovered from COVID-19.

This clone showed up just a few times. V gene TRBV2 combines with J gene TRBJ2-1; the D gene is possibly TRBD2 (5 bases). Germline values: CDR1 SNHLY, CDR2 FYNNEI. This CDR3 has 12 amino acids. The ends were cut back, 6 bases at V and 15 bases at J, with 18 bases in the middle. CDR3 protein: CASSPPAPTRFF. CDR3 DNA: TGTGCCAGCAGCCCCCCGGCCCCCACTAGGTTCTTC.

With regard to this clone: This sample includes further DNA sequences coding for the same CDR3. The rearrangement joins TRBV7-9 to TRBJ1-2; perhaps TRBD1 as D (5 bases). The CDR3 runs to 14 residues. V shed 1 base and J shed 2 bases, with 8 bases lying between them. CDR1 is SEHNR, CDR2 FQNEAQ, per germline (reference sequence). The CDR3 region has the DNA TGTGCCAGCAGCTTAGGTGGGGCGAACTATGGCTACACCTTC. Amino acids: CASSLGGANYGYTF.

The rearrangement links TRBV6-5 to TRBJ1-3; no clear D. Trimming left V 4 bases short and J 2 bases short, with 6 bases between. This CDR3 spans 13 amino acids. CDR1 and CDR2 from the germline V gene are MNHEY and SVGAGI. As DNA, the CDR3 is TGTGCCAGCAGTTTTGCGGCTGGAAACACCATATATTTT. It codes for CASSFAAGNTIYF.

This clone occurred once. The rearrangement joins TRBV6-6 to TRBJ1-1; D not resolved. Per germline, CDR1 MNHNY and CDR2 SVGAGI (reference sequence). The V end was cut by 2 bases, the J end by 0 bases, with 7 bases between. The CDR3 consists of 14 residues. Here the CDR3 DNA reads TGTGCCAGCAGTTACGGGCAGCTGAACACTGAAGCTTTCTTT. This gives the protein CASSYGQLNTEAFF.

The CDR3 DNA is TGCGCCAGCAGCCAAGGGAGAGGGGGGGCTAATGAAAAACTGTTTTTT. Translation: CASSQGRGGANEKLFF. This sequence joins TRBV4-3 and TRBJ1-4; tentatively, D is TRBD1 (6 bases). Trimming took 1 base from V and 3 from J, leaving 12 bases between them. Germline lookup yields CDR1 LGHNA and CDR2 YSLEER. The CDR3 length is 16 residues.

This clone was recorded once. This chain connects TRBV6-1 to TRBJ2-3; 7 nucleotides agree with TRBD1. Germline V gene sequence: CDR1 MNHNS, CDR2 SASEGT. V dropped 2 bases and J dropped 4; count of bases not matched to a gene: 6. The CDR3 is 15 amino acids. CDR3 in DNA: TGTGCCAGCAGTGAACCGCGGCAGGGGGCAGATACGCAGTATTTT. This codes for CASSEPRQGADTQYF.

The CDR3 DNA reads as TGTGCCAGCAGCTTTTCGGACATTCAGCCCCAGCATTTT. Its translation: CASSFSDIQPQHF. The V gene is TRBV7-9, the J gene TRBJ1-5; perhaps TRBD1 as D (5 bases). The CDR3 has 13 residues. Trimming removed 3 bases at V and 6 bases at J, with 9 bases between. Germline loops: CDR1 SEHNR, CDR2 FQNEAQ (reference sequence).

Concerning this clone: Other nucleotide sequences in the sample specify the same CDR3. This chain joins TRBV9 and TRBJ1-1; 8 bases are shared with TRBD1. The CDR3 runs to 13 residues. The junction had 1 base not matched to a gene; V was cut back by 4 bases and J by 2 bases. CDR1 and CDR2 from the germline V gene are SGDLS and YYNGEE. The CDR3 nucleotides read TGTGCCAGCAGCCCAGGGGGCAACACTGAAGCTTTCTTT. Translated, it gives CASSPGGNTEAFF.

The genes are TRBV18 and TRBJ2-5; TRBD2 aligns across 9 bases. The V segment lost 3 bases and the J segment 0 bases; nucleotides outside the gene matches: 8. The CDR3 is made up of 17 amino acids. Germline loops: CDR1 KGHSH, CDR2 LQKENI. The CDR3 reads CASSPLAGLANQETQYF. CDR3 bases: TGTGCCAGCTCACCCTTAGCGGGACTAGCCAACCAAGAGACCCAGTACTTC.

As DNA, the CDR3 is TGTGCCAGCAGCCGGGACAGCAATGAAAAACTGTTTTTT. It translates to CASSRDSNEKLFF. This chain uses TRBV14 with TRBJ1-4; 7 bases align to TRBD1. The CDR3 is made up of 13 amino acids. V lost 4 bases and J lost 5; bases outside the gene matches: 1. Germline-derived CDR1 and CDR2 are SGHDN and FVKESK.

A note on this clone: Other DNA sequences in the sample encode the same CDR3. J is TRBJ1-1 and V is TRBV7-9; D is ambiguous. The length of the CDR3 is 13 residues. The V end was cut by 5 bases, the J end by 3 bases, with 10 bases between. In germline, CDR1 is SEHNR, CDR2 FQNEAQ (reference sequence). The chain's CDR3 is CASSPRQYTEAFF. For the CDR3, the DNA is TGTGCCAGCAGCCCCAGACAATACACTGAAGCTTTCTTT.

The chain has TRBV2 and TRBJ1-1; a possible D gene is TRBD1 (6 bases). Germline CDR1 reads SNHLY; CDR2 reads FYNNEI. V was pared by 4 bases and J by 1 base, with 10 bases between. CDR3 length: 14 amino acids. CDR3 sequence reads: CASSADSTNTEAFF. CDR3 nucleotide sequence: TGTGCCAGCAGTGCGGACAGCACGAACACTGAAGCTTTCTTT.

This chain joins TRBV9 and TRBJ2-1; no definite D call. Trimming stripped 0 bases from V and 8 bases from J, with 9 bases between. The CDR3 runs to 13 residues. CDR1 and CDR2 from the germline V gene are SGDLS and YYNGEE. This CDR3 reads CASSVAPFHEQFF. DNA for the CDR3: TGTGCCAGCAGCGTAGCTCCCTTCCATGAGCAGTTCTTC.

This clone was seen once. The chain recombines TRBV3-1 (or the pseudogene TRBV3-2) with TRBJ2-6, with 11 positions matching TRBD2. CDR3 length: 17 residues. Germline CDR1 LGHDT, CDR2 YNNKEL (reference sequence). With V trimmed by 4 bases and J by 0 bases, 2 bases remained unmatched. CDR3 in amino acids: CASSPTSGNSGANVLTF. DNA for the CDR3: TGTGCCAGCAGCCCGACTAGCGGGAACTCTGGGGCCAACGTCCTGACTTTC.

The chain has TRBV30 and TRBJ1-3; D ambiguous. The CDR3 totals 12 residues. Trimming left V 2 bases short and J 7 bases short, with 9 bases between. CDR1 is GTSNPN and CDR2 is SVGIG in the germline V gene (reference sequence). In DNA, the CDR3 is TGTGCCTGGAGTCAGGAAGGTAACACCATATATTTT. Protein product: CAWSQEGNTIYF. Drawing the rest from reference TRBV30 and TRBJ1-3, the complete variable domain is SQTIHQWPATLVQPVGSPLSLECTVEGTSNPNLYWYRQAAGRGLQLLFYSVGIGQISSEVPQNLSASRPQDRQFILSSKKLLLSDSGFYLCAWSQEGNTIYFGEGSWLTVV.

The chain recombines TRBV30 with TRBJ2-1; D is uncertain. CDR1 is GTSNPN and CDR2 is SVGIG in the germline V gene (reference sequence). The V end lost 0 bases, the J end lost 10 bases, and 7 bases lay between the germline ends. This CDR3 has 11 residues. The DNA of the CDR3 is TGTGCCTGGAGTGTACTTTGGGAGCAGTTCTTC. Translated: CAWSVLWEQFF.

Written as DNA, the CDR3 is TGTGCCAGCAGTTTTGGTGGGGGCCGGTTGGATGGCTACACCTTC. It translates to CASSFGGGRLDGYTF. V is TRBV28 and J is TRBJ1-2; possibly TRBD1 for D (6 bases). The CDR3 is 15 amino acids. V lost 3 bases, J lost 6 bases, and 17 bases lay in between. Germline-derived CDR1 and CDR2 are MDHEN and SYDVKM.

The V and J genes are TRBV27 and TRBJ2-1, with D possibly TRBD1 on 6 matching bases. The CDR3 is 13 amino acids. From germline, CDR1 is MNHEY and CDR2 SMNVEV (reference sequence). V was clipped by 6 bases and J by 15 bases, with 21 bases between them. The CDR3 spells CASSPQGTPGVFF. In nucleotides, the CDR3 is TGTGCCAGCAGCCCCCAGGGGACCCCGGGTGTGTTCTTC.

The gene calls are TRBV3-1 (or the pseudogene TRBV3-2) and TRBJ1-5; possible D gene TRBD1, 5 bases. Trimming took off 1 base at V and 7 bases at J, with 11 bases between the two ends. There are 14 residues in the CDR3. Germline CDR1 is LGHDT and CDR2 is YNNKEL (reference sequence). This CDR3 is CASSQAQGSQPQHF. DNA of the CDR3: TGTGCCAGCAGCCAAGCCCAGGGTTCCCAGCCCCAGCATTTT.

V is TRBV9 and J is TRBJ1-2, with a weak D call TRBD1 (6 bases). The CDR3 has 15 residues. Deletions cut 3 bases from V and 2 bases from J, with 14 bases between. Germline-derived CDR1 and CDR2 are SGDLS and YYNGEE. CDR3 amino acids: CASSDAGTINYGYTF. The CDR3 DNA is TGTGCCAGCAGCGACGCCGGGACAATAAACTATGGCTACACCTTC.

The chain links TRBV18 to TRBJ2-1; D is ambiguous. CDR3 size: 16 residues. V was shortened by 2 bases and J by 5 bases, with 16 bases between the two germline ends. CDR1 KGHSH and CDR2 LQKENI come from the germline V gene. CDR3 sequence (DNA): TGTGCCAGCTCACCAGCGACGGGTATACGCCACAATGAGCAGTTCTTC. Protein product: CASSPATGIRHNEQFF.

V and J are TRBV7-2 and TRBJ2-1; the match to TRBD1 covers 8 bases. There are 16 residues in the CDR3. Germline V lookup: CDR1 SGHTA, CDR2 FQGNSA. V lost 5 bases and J lost 4; bases outside the gene matches: 10. CDR3 sequence: CASSTLPGQVYNEQFF. The CDR3 DNA reads TGTGCCAGCAGCACACTACCGGGACAGGTGTACAATGAGCAGTTCTTC.

The gene calls are TRBV12-3 or TRBV12-4 and TRBJ1-4, with D perhaps matching TRBD1 (6 bases). The V end was cut by 5 bases, the J end by 8 bases, with 12 bases between. This CDR3 has 13 residues. The CDR3 sequence is CASSTGPREKLFF. The CDR3 DNA is TGTGCCAGCAGTACAGGGCCTCGGGAAAAACTGTTTTTT.

The chain couples TRBV27 to TRBJ2-4, with TRBD2 as a possible D gene (6 bases). The CDR3 loop spans 17 amino acids. From germline, CDR1 is MNHEY and CDR2 SMNVEV (reference sequence). V shed 0 bases and J shed 3 bases, with 15 bases lying between them. In DNA, the CDR3 is TGTGCCAGCAGTTTATCGGGGGGTCCCGCAGTCAAAAACATTCAGTACTTC. Its translation: CASSLSGGPAVKNIQYF.

The V and J genes are TRBV29-1 and TRBJ2-1; D might be TRBD2 (5 bases). Trimming pared 4 bases from V and 3 bases from J, leaving 10 bases between. This CDR3 spans 13 amino acids. Germline CDR1 reads SQVTM; CDR2 reads ANQGSEA. In DNA form, the CDR3 reads TGCAGCGTTGGGGGAGCGGTCTACAATGAGCAGTTCTTC. Protein: CSVGGAVYNEQFF.

J is TRBJ2-1 and V is TRBV19; 12 positions agree with TRBD2. Per germline, CDR1 LNHDA and CDR2 SQIVND (reference sequence). This CDR3 region has 17 residues. The V segment lost 3 bases and the J segment 7 bases; nucleotides outside the gene matches: 10. DNA for the CDR3: TGTGCCAGTAGTATTGGGTCGGGACTAGCGGGCCGGAATGAGCAGTTCTTC. Protein product: CASSIGSGLAGRNEQFF.

The chain carries TRBV2 and TRBJ2-5, with 7 bases fitting TRBD2. The CDR3 has 11 residues. V gave up 8 bases and J gave up 3 bases; unmatched junction bases: 0. Germline CDR1 is SNHLY and CDR2 is FYNNEI. The chain's CDR3 is CASRGEETQYF. CDR3 coding DNA: TGTGCCAGCCGGGGGGAAGAGACCCAGTACTTC.

V usage is TRBV5-1 and J usage is TRBJ1-1; no clear D gene. In germline, CDR1 is SGHRS, CDR2 YFSETQ. The CDR3 runs 15 residues. V gave up 2 bases and J gave up 1 base, with 12 bases separating them. CDR3 residues: CASSFSGQTNTEAFF. The DNA for the CDR3 is TGCGCCAGCAGCTTCAGTGGGCAGACGAACACTGAAGCTTTCTTT.

The gene calls are TRBV18 and TRBJ1-2; D may be TRBD1 (6 bases). V lost 2 bases and J lost 4, with 11 bases in between. In germline, CDR1 is KGHSH, CDR2 LQKENI. The CDR3 has 14 amino acids. As DNA, the CDR3 is TGTGCCAGCTCACCAGTGACAGGAGGCTATGGCTACACCTTC. It is translated as CASSPVTGGYGYTF.